This T cell receptor beta chain was captured by sequencing in a study of shared clonotypes between healthy human individuals. Germline V gene lookup returns CDR1 MNHNS and CDR2 SASEGT. J lost 1 base, V lost 1 base, and 4 bases had no gene match. The CDR3 runs 15 residues. Profiling relied on immunoSEQ multiplex PCR, and the TCRdb table lists in-frame clones only, not all of them. The sample shows 2 million to 2.5 million clones, 95% of them seen only once. The V and J genes are TRBV6-1 and TRBJ2-7; the match to TRBD1 covers 7 bases. The receptor was isolated from a young man in good health. The sample consisted of naive CD4+ T cells sorted from blood. This sample's subset: CD45RA+ positively selected. The CDR3 bases are TGTGCCAGCAGTGAAGGGGTGGACAGGTCCTACGAGCAGTACTTC. Protein: CASSEGVDRSYEQYF.